These 28 T cell receptor beta chains were all obtained from the same sample, sequenced in a study of blood T cell repertoires in COVID-19. Libraries were prepared by immunoSEQ multiplex PCR; TCRdb keeps only in-frame clonotypes and omits some of them. Among under 300,000 clones listed, about 88% were seen once. Specimen: PBMCs or T cells enriched from blood (not recorded which). Every receptor here comes from a woman in her forties or fifties who had been exposed to COVID-19.

V and J are TRBV4-3 and TRBJ1-2; the D is unclear. V was cut by 0 bases and J by 8 bases, with 13 bases left in between. Germline V gene lookup returns CDR1 LGHNA and CDR2 YSLEER. This CDR3 contains 14 residues. The DNA for the CDR3 is TGCGCCAGCAGCCAAGAGTCCAGAATGGGCGGCTACACCTTC. Translating it yields CASSQESRMGGYTF.

The chain uses TRBV19 and TRBJ1-5, with 9 bases matching TRBD1. This CDR3 region has 15 residues. The V and J ends lost 5 bases and 3 bases, in that order; junction bases with no gene match: 5. The germline V gene encodes CDR1 LNHDA and CDR2 SQIVND (reference sequence). This CDR3 is CASSRTGVNNQPQHF. Written as DNA, the CDR3 is TGTGCCAGTAGTCGGACAGGGGTGAACAATCAGCCCCAGCATTTT.

The V and J genes are TRBV12-3 or TRBV12-4 and TRBJ1-2; D gene ambiguous. The CDR3 loop spans 13 amino acids. V lost 3 bases, J lost 4 bases, and 9 bases lay in between. In DNA, the CDR3 is TGTGCCAGCAGTTTGAGGGTGAGCTATGGCTACACCTTC. Amino acid sequence: CASSLRVSYGYTF.

This chain joins TRBV10-2 and TRBJ1-6; no definite D call. CDR1 and CDR2 from the germline V gene are WSHSY and SAAADI. The CDR3 has 15 residues. Trimming left V 2 bases short and J 10 bases short, with 15 bases between. CDR3 nucleotide sequence: TGCGCCAGCAGTGAGAGAGGAGTGGGAGGCTCACCCCTCCACTTT. This gives the protein CASSERGVGGSPLHF.

The rearrangement links TRBV10-3 to TRBJ1-1, with 7 bases lining up with TRBD1. Germline V gene sequence: CDR1 ENHRY, CDR2 SYGVKD. The CDR3 has 13 residues. With 5 bases clipped from V and 5 bases from J, the junction kept 5 bases outside the gene matches. As DNA, the CDR3 is TGTGCCATCAGTAGACAGGGAGAGACTGAAGCTTTCTTT. Protein product: CAISRQGETEAFF.

With respect to this clone: Other DNA sequences within the sample encode an identical CDR3. The V call is TRBV10-2, the J call TRBJ2-3; 8 positions match TRBD2. The CDR3 is 15 amino acids. V trimming: 3 bases; J trimming: 3 bases; junction bases outside the gene matches: 5. CDR1 and CDR2 (germline): WSHSY, SAAADI. This CDR3 is CASSDGAGGTDTQYF. CDR3 coding DNA: TGCGCCAGCAGTGACGGGGCGGGGGGAACAGATACGCAGTATTTT.

On this clone: Other nucleotide sequences from this sample produce the same CDR3. The chain carries TRBV18 and TRBJ2-5, with 8 bases lining up with TRBD1. CDR3 length: 14 residues. In germline, CDR1 is KGHSH, CDR2 LQKENI. Losses at the gene ends were 3 bases for V and 4 bases for J; bases not matched to a gene: 4. For the CDR3, the DNA is TGTGCCAGCTCACCCGGACAGGGTAGAGAGACCCAGTACTTC. It encodes CASSPGQGRETQYF.

The CDR3 DNA follows: TGTGCCAGCAGTCTCGGACAGGGTGTCTGGGACACTGAAGCTTTCTTT. Translation: CASSLGQGVWDTEAFF. The chain carries TRBV28 and TRBJ1-1; TRBD1 aligns across 8 bases. Germline values: CDR1 MDHEN, CDR2 SYDVKM. The CDR3 runs to 16 residues. With 5 bases clipped from V and 3 bases from J, the junction kept 11 bases outside the gene matches.

The chain is built from TRBV10-1 and TRBJ2-7; 7 bases are a match to TRBD1. The CDR3 totals 16 residues. V lost 10 bases, J lost 0 bases, and 15 bases stayed unmatched. Germline lookup yields CDR1 WNHNN and CDR2 SYGVQD (reference sequence). The CDR3 bases are TGCGCCACCTCACCCGCCGGGACAGCCAACTCCTACGAGCAGTACTTC. As protein: CATSPAGTANSYEQYF.

CDR3 in amino acids: CASSFGLGLSTDTQYF. DNA for the CDR3: TGTGCCAGCAGCTTTGGACTGGGTCTCAGCACAGATACGCAGTATTTT. This sequence joins TRBV3-1 (or the pseudogene TRBV3-2) and TRBJ2-3; D might be TRBD2 (5 bases). Germline loops: CDR1 LGHDT, CDR2 YNNKEL (reference sequence). The CDR3 spans 16 residues. The V end lost 5 bases, the J end lost 0 bases, and 15 bases lay between the germline ends.

This chain joins TRBV5-4 and TRBJ2-1; 9 nucleotides align to TRBD1. Germline-derived CDR1 and CDR2 are SGHNT and YYREEE (reference sequence). Unmatched junction bases numbered 1, after V lost 1 base and J lost 8 bases. CDR3 length: 13 residues. CDR3 residues: CASSLTGGDEQFF. DNA for the CDR3: TGTGCCAGCAGCTTGACAGGGGGCGATGAGCAGTTCTTC. The variable domain in full, with the rest retrieved from reference TRBV5-4 and TRBJ2-1, is ETGVTQSPTHLIKTRGQQVTLRCSSQSGHNTVSWYQQALGQGPQFIFQYYREEENGRGNFPPRFSGLQFPNYSSELNVNALELDDSALYLCASSLTGGDEQFFGPGTRLTVL.

The chain carries TRBV11-2 and TRBJ2-2, with 10 bases fitting TRBD2. Germline V gene data show CDR1 as SGHAT and CDR2 as FQNNGV. This CDR3 comprises 15 residues. V gave up 3 bases and J gave up 6 bases; unmatched junction bases: 4. The DNA of the CDR3 is TGTGCCAGCAGCTTGGAAGCGGGGGGGCCCGGGGAGCTGTTTTTT. Residues: CASSLEAGGPGELFF.

The chain joins TRBV9 to TRBJ1-1; 9 bases fit TRBD1. Losses at the gene ends were 3 bases for V and 1 base for J; bases not matched to a gene: 10. The CDR3 is made up of 17 amino acids. Germline V CDR1 and CDR2: SGDLS, YYNGEE. The CDR3 sequence is CASSADINRGPNTEAFF. The CDR3, as DNA: TGTGCCAGCAGCGCGGACATAAACAGGGGGCCGAACACTGAAGCTTTCTTT.

V and J are TRBV2 and TRBJ1-3; TRBD1 is a possible D gene (6 bases). Trimming cost V 1 base and J 11 bases, with 18 bases left between them. Germline lookup yields CDR1 SNHLY and CDR2 FYNNEI. This CDR3 is 15 amino acids long. CDR3 in DNA: TGTGCCAGCAGTGAAGACAGGGTGATAATGAGCGCCATATATTTT. This translates into CASSEDRVIMSAIYF.

The J gene is TRBJ1-2, the V gene TRBV27; TRBD1 matches 7 bases. The germline gives CDR1 MNHEY, CDR2 SMNVEV (reference sequence). Germline trimming cut 6 bases from V and 8 bases from J; bases unmatched to any gene: 6. The CDR3 length is 12 residues. The CDR3 sequence: CASSQDRVGYTF. CDR3 nucleotide sequence: TGTGCCAGCAGCCAAGACAGGGTCGGCTACACCTTC.

This chain links TRBV28 with TRBJ2-5; the match to TRBD1 covers 7 bases. The CDR3 extends over 16 amino acids. In germline, CDR1 is MDHEN, CDR2 SYDVKM. Trimming removed 4 bases from V and 0 bases from J; junction bases left unmatched: 8. The CDR3 DNA follows: TGTGCCAGCAGTTCAACCCAGGGACAGTACCAAGAGACCCAGTACTTC. It yields the protein CASSSTQGQYQETQYF.

The chain is built from TRBV12-3 or TRBV12-4 and TRBJ2-2, with TRBD1 as a possible D gene (6 bases). The CDR3 spans 13 residues. V lost 7 bases to trimming and J lost 4 bases, with 10 bases between them. The CDR3 is CASIPRGTGELFF. The CDR3, as DNA: TGTGCCAGCATACCCAGGGGCACCGGGGAGCTGTTTTTT.

This clone occurred once. The CDR3 bases are TGTGCCATCAGCGCAGGGCCAGGGAACACCATATATTTT. This translates into CAISAGPGNTIYF. This chain links TRBV10-3 with TRBJ1-3, with a weak D call TRBD1 (5 bases). CDR1 is ENHRY, CDR2 SYGVKD, per germline. The ends were cut back, 6 bases at V and 7 bases at J, with 13 bases in the middle. The CDR3 totals 13 residues.

CDR3: CATSYPGTGSPETQYF. In DNA form, the CDR3 reads TGTGCCACCAGCTACCCCGGGACAGGGTCGCCAGAGACCCAGTACTTC. The chain is built from TRBV24-1 and TRBJ2-5; 9 positions match TRBD1. The V and J ends lost 7 bases and 4 bases, in that order; junction bases with no gene match: 12. This CDR3 contains 16 residues. Germline V gene lookup returns CDR1 KGHDR and CDR2 SFDVKD.

V gene TRBV14 combines with J gene TRBJ2-1; TRBD2 aligns across 7 bases. CDR1 is SGHDN, CDR2 FVKESK, per germline. The trim removed 0 bases at V and 2 bases at J, leaving 4 bases unmatched. This CDR3 spans 16 amino acids. CDR3 sequence (DNA): TGTGCCAGCAGCCAAGAACAGGCGGGGGCCTACAATGAGCAGTTCTTC. Translating it yields CASSQEQAGAYNEQFF.

The rearrangement uses TRBV9 and TRBJ1-1; 7 bases are shared with TRBD1. Germline CDR1 and CDR2: SGDLS and YYNGEE. The CDR3 has 14 residues. V shed 4 bases, J shed 3 bases, and the junction held 6 bases outside the gene matches. The CDR3 spells CASSPMGQHTEAFF. The CDR3 nucleotides read TGTGCCAGCAGCCCGATGGGACAGCACACTGAAGCTTTCTTT.

Here the CDR3 DNA reads TGTGCCAGCAGCCCCCTGCAGGGGGGCTCTGGAAACACCATATATTTT. This encodes CASSPLQGGSGNTIYF. This sequence joins TRBV7-2 and TRBJ1-3; 7 positions agree with TRBD1. The CDR3 extends over 16 amino acids. Germline loops: CDR1 SGHTA, CDR2 FQGNSA. The junction had 7 bases not matched to a gene; V was cut back by 5 bases and J by 0 bases. The whole variable domain, filled in from reference TRBV7-2 and TRBJ1-3, reads GAGVSQSPSNKVTEKGKDVELRCDPISGHTALYWYRQSLGQGLEFLIYFQGNSAPDKSGLPSDRFSAERTGGSVSTLTIQRTQQEDSAVYLCASSPLQGGSGNTIYFGEGSWLTVV.

The rearrangement joins TRBV10-2 to TRBJ1-1; weak D call: TRBD1 (5 bases). Germline V CDR1 and CDR2: WSHSY, SAAADI. Trimming took 9 bases from V and 11 from J, leaving 16 bases between them. The CDR3 has 11 amino acids. The CDR3 region has the DNA TGCGCCAGTACTTGGGGGGAGGAGGCTTTCTTT. It codes for CASTWGEEAFF.

The rearrangement uses TRBV28 and TRBJ1-4; possible D gene TRBD1, 6 bases. V lost 6 bases and J 4 bases, leaving 9 bases between the germline ends. This CDR3 spans 13 amino acids. Looked up from germline, CDR1 is MDHEN and CDR2 is SYDVKM. CDR3 region: CASRDSRNEKLFF. CDR3 in DNA: TGTGCCAGCAGGGACAGTCGTAATGAAAAACTGTTTTTT.

This chain links TRBV11-2 with TRBJ2-4; 7 positions match TRBD2. The germline V gene has CDR1 SGHAT and CDR2 FQNNGV. The V segment lost 1 base and the J segment 1 base; nucleotides outside the gene matches: 7. CDR3 size: 17 residues. The CDR3 loop is CASSLVGQGGAKNIQYF. The CDR3 bases are TGTGCCAGCAGCTTAGTAGGGCAGGGAGGGGCCAAAAACATTCAGTACTTC.

V usage is TRBV7-8 and J usage is TRBJ1-3; TRBD1 aligns across 8 bases. The CDR3 is made up of 15 amino acids. After removal of 5 bases from V and 2 bases from J, the junction contained 5 bases not matched to a gene. Germline CDR1 reads SGHVS; CDR2 reads FQNEAQ. CDR3 nucleotide sequence: TGTGCCAGCAGCCTTCGGACAGGGACTGGAAACACCATATATTTT. It yields the protein CASSLRTGTGNTIYF.

The J gene is TRBJ2-6, the V gene TRBV11-2, with D uncertain. CDR1 SGHAT and CDR2 FQNNGV come from the germline V gene. The CDR3 is made up of 14 amino acids. V lost 3 bases, J lost 1 base, and 4 bases lay in between. CDR3 nucleotide sequence: TGTGCCAGCAGCTTCTTTTCTGGGGCCAACGTCCTGACTTTC. Encoded protein: CASSFFSGANVLTF.

The V gene is TRBV11-1, the J gene TRBJ1-1, with 7 bases fitting TRBD1. The CDR3 runs to 15 residues. V was clipped by 0 bases and J by 0 bases; unmatched bases: 1. Germline lookup yields CDR1 SGHAT and CDR2 FQDESV (reference sequence). CDR3 residues: CASSLAGGLNTEAFF. The DNA of the CDR3 is TGTGCCAGCAGCTTAGCAGGGGGCCTGAACACTGAAGCTTTCTTT.